This entry features one TCR beta chain sequence. Its antigen is still unknown. Heparinised blood was drawn once per donor, averaging about 0.11 L. Stem cell-like memory, regulatory, central memory and naive CD4+ cells were sorted via CD45RO/CCR7/CD25/CD127/CD95/CD27. This record comes from a study of beta chain features in type 1 diabetes. Study-wide points: These data did not resolve whether HLA type affects TCRB rearrangement. Among patients with Type 1 diabetes, TCRB CDR3s were moderately but significantly shorter in every one of the four CD4+ subsets.

Every bit of the isolated RNA underwent reverse transcription, so sequencing read expressed TCRB transcripts. Method: immunoSEQ multiplex PCR; TCRdb's copy keeps in-frame clones and lacks some. Of hundreds of thousands of clones listed, 13% were seen once; the top ten hold less than 0.025%. Germline CDR1 is MNHEY and CDR2 is SVGAGI. Trimming removed 2 bases at V and 1 base at J, with 9 bases between. This CDR3 has 15 amino acids. The chain uses TRBV6-5 and TRBJ1-5, with a weak D call TRBD1 (6 bases). Sequencing input: naive CD4+ T cells from blood. The origin of this receptor is a man aged 18 to 29 with type 1 diabetes. The CDR3 sequence: CASSYGGQSNQPQHF. Here the CDR3 DNA reads TGTGCCAGCAGTTACGGGGGGCAAAGCAATCAGCCCCAGCATTTT.